Listed below are T cell receptor beta chains from one sample, sequenced in a study of cytomegalovirus exposure and HLA in healthy donors. TCRdb's table, derived via immunoSEQ multiplex PCR, lists solely in-frame clones and lacks some. This table has 150,000 to 180,000 clones, around 70% appearing once. Input material: PBMCs. The receptors shown here come from a man younger than 45 in good health and CMV-seronegative. CDR3s include the opening cysteine and the closing phenylalanine or tryptophan. D genes are given only for firm matches. Clone size is stated in some rows and not others, as once, few, many or a class when expanded.

D	V	size	J	CDR3	DNA
.	TRBV9	.	TRBJ1-2	CASSVTAAGGYTF	TGTGCCAGCAGCGTAACGGCAGCCGGGGGCTACACCTTC
.	TRBV9	.	TRBJ1-1	CASSVAPGYMNTEAFF	TGTGCCAGCAGCGTAGCTCCAGGGTACATGAACACTGAAGCTTTCTTT
.	TRBV6-4	.	TRBJ2-1	CATNTGQGNDEQFF	TGTGCCACCAACACCGGGCAGGGAAATGATGAGCAGTTCTTC
TRBD1	TRBV28	.	TRBJ2-7	CASSLYTGTDSYEQYF	TGTGCCAGCAGTTTATACACCGGGACAGACTCCTACGAGCAGTACTTC
.	TRBV19	.	TRBJ1-1	CASSMETNTEAFF	TGTGCCAGTAGTATGGAGACGAACACTGAAGCTTTCTTT
TRBD1	TRBV28	.	TRBJ1-1	CASSLTGGNTEAFF	TGTGCCAGCAGCTTAACAGGGGGCAACACTGAAGCTTTCTTT
.	TRBV25-1	.	TRBJ1-4	CASFGYEKLFF	TGTGCCAGCTTTGGCTATGAAAAACTGTTTTTT
.	TRBV4-3	.	TRBJ1-1	CASSQDFREREAFF	TGCGCCAGCAGCCAAGATTTCCGGGAAAGGGAAGCTTTCTTT
.	TRBV29-1	.	TRBJ1-1	CSVGGTGWANTEAFF	TGCAGCGTTGGGGGAACAGGGTGGGCGAACACTGAAGCTTTCTTT
TRBD1	TRBV20-1	.	TRBJ1-2	CSGDREERNTF	TGCAGCGGAGACAGGGAGGAGCGCAACACCTTC
TRBD2	TRBV5-6	.	TRBJ2-5	CASNPTSGGQETQYF	TGTGCCAGCAACCCTACTAGCGGGGGACAAGAGACCCAGTACTTC
TRBD2	TRBV2	.	TRBJ2-7	CASSERGGLSYEQYF	TGTGCCAGCAGTGAACGCGGGGGGCTCTCCTACGAGCAGTACTTC
.	TRBV29-1	once	TRBJ1-1	CSVGFGGRSEAFF	TGCAGCGTTGGATTCGGGGGGCGATCTGAAGCTTTCTTT
TRBD2	TRBV4-1	few	TRBJ2-2	CASSQDGTRIITGELFF	TGCGCCAGCAGCCAAGATGGGACTAGGATCATCACCGGGGAGCTGTTTTTT
.	TRBV27	.	TRBJ1-5	CASSILGRGNQPQHF	TGTGCCAGCAGTATCTTAGGGAGGGGCAATCAGCCCCAGCATTTT
.	TRBV14	few	TRBJ2-2	CASSLRLVRGELFF	TGTGCCAGCAGCCTTCGACTGGTTAGGGGGGAGCTGTTTTTT
.	TRBV13	.	TRBJ1-1	CASSGGRGTNTEAFF	TGTGCCAGCAGCGGCGGACGGGGAACTAACACTGAAGCTTTCTTT
TRBD1	TRBV5-6	.	TRBJ2-7	CASMDRVLNEQYF	TGTGCCAGCATGGACAGGGTTTTGAACGAGCAGTACTTC
.	TRBV10-3	.	TRBJ1-1	CAISEVEGGATTEAFF	TGTGCCATCAGTGAGGTTGAGGGGGGGGCGACGACTGAAGCTTTCTTT
TRBD2	TRBV6-5	few	TRBJ2-1	CASRAGVSYNEQFF	TGTGCCAGTCGAGCGGGGGTTTCCTACAATGAGCAGTTCTTC
.	TRBV5-1	.	TRBJ2-7	CASSSQAGDEGDEQYF	TGCGCCAGCAGCTCCCAGGCGGGGGATGAGGGGGACGAGCAGTACTTC
TRBD2	TRBV28	.	TRBJ2-5	CASSLLAGGQETQYF	TGTGCCAGCAGTCTACTAGCGGGGGGCCAAGAGACCCAGTACTTC
TRBD1	TRBV7-2	.	TRBJ2-7	CASSLGQGAEGEQYF	TGTGCCAGCAGCTTAGGGCAGGGGGCCGAAGGCGAGCAGTACTTC